The text below deals with one T cell receptor beta chain. Its antigen remains unknown. This sample stems from a study of T cells after yellow fever vaccination. For the study at large: It was SMART-Seq v4 Ultra Low Input that prepared the fractions with low cell numbers. Study-level findings and limits: Post-booster reappearance was seen for most primary-vaccination clones (around 97% CD4, about 90% CD8). There was a small share of clonotypes that showed up in both the CD4 and CD8 compartments.

5'RACE template switching generated TCR cDNA, adding a universal primer site and UMIs. TCRdb itself ran the 5' RACE reads through MiXCR, one entry per CDR3 protein. The table records about 300,000 distinct CDR3 sequences, 6.5% to 8.5% of them present only once. This CDR3 has 15 residues. Per germline, CDR1 MGHRA and CDR2 YSYEKL. Between the trimmed V and J ends, which lost 1 base and 2 bases, there was a span of 12 bases. V usage is TRBV4-1 and J usage is TRBJ2-7; TRBD2 might be the D (5 bases). Sequenced here: PBMCs, sampled roughly 47 days after the first yellow fever vaccination. The TCR originated in a man aged 18 to 30 who received the YFV17D yellow fever vaccine. CDR3 sequence reads: CASSQVLGETYEQYF. The CDR3 bases are TGCGCCAGCAGCCAAGTATTGGGAGAGACCTACGAGCAGTACTTC.